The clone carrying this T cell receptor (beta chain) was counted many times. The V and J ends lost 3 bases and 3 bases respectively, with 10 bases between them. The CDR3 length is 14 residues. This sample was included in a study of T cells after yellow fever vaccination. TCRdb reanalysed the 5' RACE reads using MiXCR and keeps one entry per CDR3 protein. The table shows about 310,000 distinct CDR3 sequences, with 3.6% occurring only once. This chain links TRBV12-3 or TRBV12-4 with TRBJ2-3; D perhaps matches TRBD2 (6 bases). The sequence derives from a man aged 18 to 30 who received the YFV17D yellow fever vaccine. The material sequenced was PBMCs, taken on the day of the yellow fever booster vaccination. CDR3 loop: CASSLEGPTDTQYF. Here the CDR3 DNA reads TGTGCCAGCAGTTTGGAGGGGCCTACAGATACGCAGTATTTT.